Listed below are T cell receptor beta chains from one sample, sequenced in a study of tumor-infiltrating lymphocytes in primary liver carcinoma. Each CDR3 protein gets one entry after TCRdb re-called the multiplex PCR reads with MiXCR. The table records under 50,000 distinct CDR3 sequences, over 65% of them present only once. Sequencing input: liver tumor tissue from sampling region 5. These TCRs come from a man aged 35-49 years with primary liver carcinoma and hepatitis B virus infection. Both conserved end residues are part of each CDR3.

v_gene	j_gene	CDR3aa
TRBV6-1	TRBJ1-1	CASSSSSTGGTEAFF
TRBV6-5	TRBJ2-7	CASSYTGGSSYEQYF
TRBV6-5	TRBJ2-1	CASTWQDRGNEQFF
TRBV29-1	TRBJ2-1	CSVAGTGLNERFF
TRBV19	TRBJ2-3	CASSILASGGDTQYF
TRBV12-3/TRBV12-4	TRBJ2-2	CASNPLAGAAGTGKLFF
TRBV4-1	TRBJ2-6	CASSQEAGTGANVLTF
TRBV6-6	TRBJ1-5	CASSLPQDSNQPQHF
TRBV6-1	TRBJ2-1	CTSSDLAGGRNEQFF
TRBV28	TRBJ2-3	CANSTGLATSTDTLYF
TRBV12-3/TRBV12-4	TRBJ1-5	CASSLLVGPQHF
TRBV7-9	TRBJ2-3	CASIASAASTDTQYF
TRBV11-2	TRBJ2-2	CASSSVALAGTRELFF
TRBV6-1	TRBJ2-1	CASRRGAGGSYNGQFF
TRBV6-5	TRBJ1-5	CASSRRWAQPQLF
TRBV11-2	TRBJ2-1	CASSSDVGEGWFF
TRBV28	TRBJ2-2	CTSSQYLNTGELFF
TRBV12-3/TRBV12-4	.	CASSLHWTGLNQPQYF
TRBV19	TRBJ2-6	CASNARTMSGANVLTF
TRBV28	TRBJ2-5	CASRAGGETQYF
TRBV6-5	TRBJ2-1	CASTPGLADKEQFF
TRBV28	TRBJ2-7	CASSSEEGAYEQYF
TRBV4-2	TRBJ2-6	CASSPEGPHSGANVLAF
TRBV28	TRBJ2-3	CASSPPDRGRTDTQYF
TRBV4-2	TRBJ2-1	CASRQEWAGGGYNEQFF
TRBV10-3	TRBJ2-3	CAISGQVGTNTQYF
TRBV2	TRBJ1-1	CASSPGEGLAFF
TRBV4-1	TRBJ1-1	CASSQDLVPSDRGRALVTEALF
TRBV6-5	TRBJ2-1	CASRSRIYGGGPAGEQFF
TRBV4-2	TRBJ2-7	CACSQERTRSYEQYF
TRBV14	TRBJ2-1	CASSPGLASEQFF
TRBV4-2	TRBJ2-2	CASSQDLTGDGGELFF
TRBV7-3	TRBJ1-2	CASSLTDLTDYGYTF
TRBV10-1	TRBJ2-3	CADSPGGASTVTQYF
TRBV28	TRBJ2-7	CASSPQRGQPYERYF
TRBV11-2	TRBJ2-2	CTSPPPGVYTGELFF
TRBV11-2	TRBJ2-7	CASSLIGDLAGAGEHYF
TRBV10-3	TRBJ2-2	CAISKGAGELLF
TRBV12-3/TRBV12-4	TRBJ1-2	CVSSWGQGAGDYTF
TRBV11-2	TRBJ1-6	CASRLGPPLHF
TRBV6-5	TRBJ1-1	CASSYGGANTEAFF